The clone carrying this T cell receptor beta chain has more than one count but fewer than ten. Its antigen is as yet unknown. This sample stems from a study of blood T cells in healthy people across ages. Study-wide findings and caveats: Diversity estimated from one million T cells was considered an underestimate.

Germline V gene lookup returns CDR1 SGHDT and CDR2 YYEEEE. The J segment lost 1 base and the V segment lost 2 bases, leaving 6 bases of the junction unmatched. This CDR3 has 16 residues. Sample-barcoded 5' priming and a J-beta primer mix drove a second PCR of roughly 6 to 12 cycles. MiXCR was run by TCRdb on the 5' RACE reads, yielding one entry per CDR3 protein. Of roughly 800,000 distinct CDR3 sequences in the sample, approximately 25% were seen once. These data also formed part of another study, on T cells of mothers and their children. From that second work: Donation involved three healthy Caucasian mothers and the six children that they had.

The sequencing sample was made of blood. The sequence came from a boy between 10 and 17 years old in good health. The J gene is TRBJ2-1, the V gene TRBV5-6; the match to TRBD2 covers 7 bases. The CDR3 here is CASSFLGGVSYNEQFF. CDR3 sequence (DNA): TGTGCCAGCAGCTTTTTGGGGGGGGTTTCCTACAATGAGCAGTTCTTC.